One TCR beta chain is described in this entry. Its antigen is not known. Method: immunoSEQ multiplex PCR; TCRdb's copy keeps in-frame clones and lacks some. The table has 15,000 to 20,000 clones, about four fifths seen once. The sample originates from a study of OX40 agonist ivuxolimab in advanced cancers. Study details: Patients received ivuxolimab, an intravenous treatment, every 2 weeks at 0.01 to 10 mg/kg. Hepatocellular carcinoma, melanoma, renal cell or head and neck cancer was diagnosed in the dose-escalation patients.

This CDR3 has 14 residues. V gave up 4 bases and J gave up 2 bases, with 12 bases separating them. Looked up from germline, CDR1 is SEHNR and CDR2 is FQNEAQ (reference sequence). Study observations and caveats: Partly responding patients at 0.1-3.0 mg/kg showed some of the smallest clonal expansion. The mean number of expanded clones was higher in CD8+ T cells than in CD4+.

This receptor was taken from an adult with an advanced solid tumor such as melanoma, head and neck, liver or kidney cancer. Sequenced here: CD4+ or CD8+ T cells sorted from blood, sampled in a trial of the OX40 agonist ivuxolimab. The chain joins TRBV7-9 to TRBJ2-7, with D hard to call. The DNA for the CDR3 is TGTGCCAGCAGCTCCCGGGTCCAAACCTACGAGCAGTACTTC. It is translated as CASSSRVQTYEQYF.